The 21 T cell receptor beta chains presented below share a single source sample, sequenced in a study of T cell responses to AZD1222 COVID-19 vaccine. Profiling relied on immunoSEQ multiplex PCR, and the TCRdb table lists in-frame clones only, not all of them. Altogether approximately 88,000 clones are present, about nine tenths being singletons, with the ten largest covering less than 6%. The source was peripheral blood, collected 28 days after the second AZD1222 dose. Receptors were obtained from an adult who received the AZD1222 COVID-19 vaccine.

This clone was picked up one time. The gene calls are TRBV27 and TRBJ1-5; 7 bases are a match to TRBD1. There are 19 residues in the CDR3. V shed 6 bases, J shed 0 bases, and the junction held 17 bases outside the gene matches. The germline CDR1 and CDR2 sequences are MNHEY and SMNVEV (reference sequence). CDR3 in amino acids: CASSQFGQVKGNSNQPQHF. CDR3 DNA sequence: TGTGCCAGCAGCCAATTCGGACAGGTAAAGGGAAATAGCAATCAGCCCCAGCATTTT.

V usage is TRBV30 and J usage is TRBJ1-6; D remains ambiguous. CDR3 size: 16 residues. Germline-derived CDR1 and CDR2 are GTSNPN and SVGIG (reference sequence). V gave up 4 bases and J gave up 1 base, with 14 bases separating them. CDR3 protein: CAWIRSTGSYNSPLHF. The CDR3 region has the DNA TGTGCCTGGATCCGGAGTACGGGGTCCTATAATTCACCCCTCCACTTT.

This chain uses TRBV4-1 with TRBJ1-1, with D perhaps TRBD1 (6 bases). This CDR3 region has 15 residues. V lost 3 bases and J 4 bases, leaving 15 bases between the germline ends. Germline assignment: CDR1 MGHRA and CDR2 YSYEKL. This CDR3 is CASSHGRGASTEAFF. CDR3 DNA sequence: TGCGCCAGCAGCCACGGTCGGGGGGCCAGCACTGAAGCTTTCTTT.

CDR3: CASSFRQGVSTEAFF. The CDR3 DNA sequence: TGTGCCAGCAGCTTCCGACAGGGGGTGAGCACTGAAGCTTTCTTT. This chain uses TRBV7-8 with TRBJ1-1, with 9 bases that match TRBD1. Germline V gene lookup returns CDR1 SGHVS and CDR2 FQNEAQ. Trimming cost V 3 bases and J 4 bases; bases outside gene matches: 6. The CDR3 contains 15 residues.

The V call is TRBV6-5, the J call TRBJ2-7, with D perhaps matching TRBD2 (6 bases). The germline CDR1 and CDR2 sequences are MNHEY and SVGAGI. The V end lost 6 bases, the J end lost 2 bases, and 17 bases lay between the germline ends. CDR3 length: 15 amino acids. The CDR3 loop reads CASRMIRDSAYEQYF. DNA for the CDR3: TGTGCCAGCAGGATGATCCGGGACTCAGCCTACGAGCAGTACTTC.

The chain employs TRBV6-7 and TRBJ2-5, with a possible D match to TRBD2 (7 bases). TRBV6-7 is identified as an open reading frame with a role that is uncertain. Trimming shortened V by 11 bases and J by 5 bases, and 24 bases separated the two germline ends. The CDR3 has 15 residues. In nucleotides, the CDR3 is TGTGCCCAGGGAGGGGGGCTTAAGGGTTTGGAGACCCAGTACTTC. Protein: CAQGGGLKGLETQYF.

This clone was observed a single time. This CDR3 is CASSLEAASYNEQFF. CDR3 coding DNA: TGTGCCAGCAGCTTAGAGGCTGCTTCCTACAATGAGCAGTTCTTC. V usage is TRBV7-2 and J usage is TRBJ2-1; D remains ambiguous. CDR3 length equals 15 residues. Trimming pared 1 base from V and 1 base from J, leaving 8 bases between. Germline CDR1 is SGHTA and CDR2 is FQGNSA.

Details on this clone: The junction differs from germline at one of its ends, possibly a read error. The CDR3 here is CASSSTGERDF. CDR3 nucleotide sequence: TGTGCCAGCAGTTCGACAGGGGAAAGGGACTTC. The gene calls are TRBV28 and TRBJ2-7; 8 bases are shared with TRBD1. The CDR3 has 11 residues. From germline, CDR1 is MDHEN and CDR2 SYDVKM.

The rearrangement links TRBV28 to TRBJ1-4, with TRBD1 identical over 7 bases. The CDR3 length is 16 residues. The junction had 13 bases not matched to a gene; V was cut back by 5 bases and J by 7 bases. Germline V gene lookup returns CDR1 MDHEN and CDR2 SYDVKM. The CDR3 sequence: CASSQTDRVAIEKLFF. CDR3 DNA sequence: TGTGCCAGCAGTCAAACCGACAGGGTGGCCATTGAAAAACTGTTTTTT.

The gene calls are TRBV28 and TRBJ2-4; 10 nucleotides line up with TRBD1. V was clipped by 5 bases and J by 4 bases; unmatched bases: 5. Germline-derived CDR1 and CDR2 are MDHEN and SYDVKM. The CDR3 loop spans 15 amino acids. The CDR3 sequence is CASSPQGQGKNIQYF. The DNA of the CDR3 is TGTGCCAGCAGTCCCCAGGGACAGGGGAAAAACATTCAGTACTTC. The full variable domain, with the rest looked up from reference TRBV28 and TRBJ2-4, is DVKVTQSSRYLVKRTGEKVFLECVQDMDHENMFWYRQDPGLGLRLIYFSYDVKMKEKGDIPEGYSVSREKKERFSLILESASTNQTSMYLCASSPQGQGKNIQYFGAGTRLSVL.

CDR3 sequence: CASSQERGHYGYTF. CDR3 DNA sequence: TGTGCCAGCAGCCAAGAACGGGGACACTATGGCTACACCTTC. V gene TRBV14 combines with J gene TRBJ1-2, with D possibly matching TRBD1 (5 bases). V was clipped by 0 bases and J by 3 bases, with 8 bases between them. Per the germline V gene, CDR1 is SGHDN and CDR2 is FVKESK. There are 14 residues in the CDR3.

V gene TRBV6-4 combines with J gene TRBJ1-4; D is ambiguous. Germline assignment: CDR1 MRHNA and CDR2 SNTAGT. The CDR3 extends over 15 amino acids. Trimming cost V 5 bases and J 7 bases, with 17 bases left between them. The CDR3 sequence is CASSPIHGTGEKLFF. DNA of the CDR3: TGTGCCAGCAGTCCAATACACGGAACGGGTGAAAAACTGTTTTTT.

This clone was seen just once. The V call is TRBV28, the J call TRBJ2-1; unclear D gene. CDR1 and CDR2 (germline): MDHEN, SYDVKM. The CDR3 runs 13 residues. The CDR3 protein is CVTRSASYNEQFF. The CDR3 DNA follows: TGTGTCACCCGGTCGGCCTCCTACAATGAGCAGTTCTTC.

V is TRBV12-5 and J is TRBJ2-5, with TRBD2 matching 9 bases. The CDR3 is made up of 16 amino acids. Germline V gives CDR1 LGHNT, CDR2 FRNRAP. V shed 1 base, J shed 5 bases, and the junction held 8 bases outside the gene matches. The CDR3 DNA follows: TGTGCTAGTGGTTTGGCAACAGGCGGGGGGGCCGAGACCCAGTACTTC. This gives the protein CASGLATGGGAETQYF.

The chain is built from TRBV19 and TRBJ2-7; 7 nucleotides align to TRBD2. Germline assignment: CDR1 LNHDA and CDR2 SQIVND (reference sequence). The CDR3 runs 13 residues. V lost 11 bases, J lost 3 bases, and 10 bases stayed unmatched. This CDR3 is CAGSAGTGYEQYF. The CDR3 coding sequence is TGTGCCGGATCAGCGGGGACTGGCTACGAGCAGTACTTC.

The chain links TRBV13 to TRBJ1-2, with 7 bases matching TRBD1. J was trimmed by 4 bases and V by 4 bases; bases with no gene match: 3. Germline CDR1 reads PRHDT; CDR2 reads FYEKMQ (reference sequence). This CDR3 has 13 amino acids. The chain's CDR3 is CASSSDRLYGYTF. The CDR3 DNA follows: TGTGCCAGCAGCTCGGACAGGCTCTATGGCTACACCTTC.

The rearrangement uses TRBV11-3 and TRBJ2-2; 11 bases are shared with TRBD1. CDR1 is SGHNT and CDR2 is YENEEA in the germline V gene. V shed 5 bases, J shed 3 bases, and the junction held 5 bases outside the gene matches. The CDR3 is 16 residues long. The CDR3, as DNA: TGTGCCAGCAGCCTGGACAGGGGGCAAGACACCGGGGAGCTGTTTTTT. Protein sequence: CASSLDRGQDTGELFF. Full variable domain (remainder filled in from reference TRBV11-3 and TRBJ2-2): EAGVVQSPRYKIIEKKQPVAFWCNPISGHNTLYWYLQNLGQGPELLIRYENEEAVDDSQLPKDRFSAERLKGVDSTLKIQPAELGDSAVYLCASSLDRGQDTGELFFGEGSRLTVL.

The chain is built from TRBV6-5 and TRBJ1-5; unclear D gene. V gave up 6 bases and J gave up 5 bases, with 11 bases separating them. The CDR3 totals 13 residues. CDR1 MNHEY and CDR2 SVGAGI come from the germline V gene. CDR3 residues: CASSLNRDQPQHF. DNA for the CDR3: TGTGCCAGCAGCCTAAATCGAGATCAGCCCCAGCATTTT.

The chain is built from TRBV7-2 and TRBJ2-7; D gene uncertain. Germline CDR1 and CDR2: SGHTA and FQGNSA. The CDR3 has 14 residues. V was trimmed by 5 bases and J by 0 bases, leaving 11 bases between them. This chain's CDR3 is CASSPLRSSYEQYF. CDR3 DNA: TGTGCCAGCAGCCCCCTCCGGAGCTCCTACGAGCAGTACTTC.

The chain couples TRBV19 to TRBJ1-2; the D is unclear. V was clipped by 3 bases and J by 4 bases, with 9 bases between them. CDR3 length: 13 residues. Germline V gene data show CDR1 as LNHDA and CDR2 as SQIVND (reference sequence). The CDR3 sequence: CASSMQVPYGYTF. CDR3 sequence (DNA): TGTGCCAGTAGTATGCAGGTTCCCTATGGCTACACCTTC. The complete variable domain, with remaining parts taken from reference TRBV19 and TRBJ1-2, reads DGGITQSPKYLFRKEGQNVTLSCEQNLNHDAMYWYRQDPGQGLRLIYYSQIVNDFQKGDIAEGYSVSREKKESFPLTVTSAQKNPTAFYLCASSMQVPYGYTFGSGTRLTVV.

This CDR3 is CSATGNEKLFF. DNA of the CDR3: TGCAGTGCTACAGGGAACGAAAAACTGTTTTTT. The chain carries TRBV20-1 and TRBJ1-4; D is possibly TRBD1 (5 bases). Germline CDR1 DFQATT, CDR2 SNEGSKA (reference sequence). The CDR3 sequence is 11 residues long. V was shortened by 4 bases and J by 8 bases, with 8 bases between the two germline ends.